This TCR beta chain was sequenced for a study of T cells in Graves' hyperthyroidism and ophthalmopathy. Study-level information: Before treatment of any kind, peripheral blood was taken at initial diagnosis.

RNA transcripts provided the source from which TCR beta CDR3 regions were amplified. The TCR CDR3 was amplified in a first-round RT-PCR using the HTBI primer set. TCRdb ran MiXCR on the multiplex PCR reads and lists one entry per CDR3 protein. The table shows hundreds of thousands of distinct CDR3 sequences, with over 15% occurring only once. CDR3 length: 16 amino acids. Germline V lookup: CDR1 LGHDT, CDR2 YNNKEL (reference sequence). V was shortened by 4 bases and J by 1 base, with 16 bases between the two germline ends. The source is a woman between 18 and 29 years old with Graves' hyperthyroidism. Sequenced: blood. V is TRBV3-1 and J is TRBJ2-5, with TRBD2 as a possible D gene (6 bases). In DNA, the CDR3 is TGTGCCAGCAGCCGTATATCGGGAGCGTCCCAAGAGACCCAGTACTTC. It translates to CASSRISGASQETQYF.